What follows is one TCR beta chain and its context. The antigen remains unidentified. The CDR3 covers 13 residues. The germline V and J ends were trimmed by 0 bases and 9 bases, with 10 bases remaining between them. Germline assignment: CDR1 SGHTA and CDR2 FQGNSA. The sample comes from a study of identical twins. Regarding the study as a whole: Cord blood's abundant beta clonotypes had fewer insertions, unlike memory repertoires.

TCRdb re-analysed the 5' RACE reads in MiXCR, keeping a single row per CDR3 protein. This sample has 700,000 or so distinct CDR3 sequences, with approximately 21% found just once. The data also belong to a second study, concerning T cells expressing NK-cell markers.

Sequencing used PBMCs. This clonotype was sampled from a woman in her late teens or twenties in good health. V and J are TRBV7-2 and TRBJ2-3, with D maybe TRBD2 (7 bases). CDR3 residues: CASSLARGPTQYF. The CDR3 DNA is TGTGCCAGCAGCTTAGCGCGGGGGCCCACGCAGTATTTT.